This T cell receptor beta chain emerged from a study of shared clonotypes between healthy human individuals. On this clone itself: Its antigen remains unidentified.

Study-wide results and limits: Generation probabilities were higher for clonotypes shared across all four sorted-subset donors than for unshared ones. Rarefaction gave evidence that sorted-subset sequencing remained incomplete despite large depth. Generally, naive subsets (rather than memory subsets) showed larger estimated richness.

This table comes from immunoSEQ multiplex PCR, and its TCRdb copy is limited to in-frame clones, with some not included. The repertoire holds about 2.3 million clones, around 92% seen once, with 0.3% to 0.4% in the top ten. The CDR3 covers 14 residues. Germline lookup yields CDR1 MNHEY and CDR2 SMNVEV (reference sequence). V was pared by 2 bases and J by 0 bases, with 5 bases between. This TCR came from a man aged 18 to 35 in good health. Some clones in this sample may be carry-over from other donors' samples. The V gene is TRBV27, the J gene TRBJ1-5; no definite D call. Sequencing was done on a sample of naive CD4+ T cells from PBMCs. Subset indicated: CD45RA+ positively selected. CDR3: CASSLIYSNQPQHF. CDR3 nucleotides: TGTGCCAGCAGTTTAATTTATAGCAATCAGCCCCAGCATTTT.